The 31 T cell receptor beta chains below come from one sample, sequenced in a study of blood T cell repertoires in COVID-19. The data were produced by immunoSEQ multiplex PCR, yet TCRdb's version contains in-frame clones alone and is incomplete. The sample contains approximately 46,000 clones, approximately 80% of which appear only once. Sequencing was performed on peripheral blood. The origin of the receptors is a human donor in a cohort sampled during active COVID-19.

The gene calls are TRBV18 and TRBJ1-2; no clear D. Trimming left V 0 bases short and J 2 bases short, with 7 bases between. Germline assignment: CDR1 KGHSH and CDR2 LQKENI. This CDR3 contains 14 residues. The CDR3 coding sequence is TGTGCCAGCTCACCACCTGACACGAACTATGGCTACACCTTC. It encodes CASSPPDTNYGYTF. The complete variable domain, with remaining parts taken from reference TRBV18 and TRBJ1-2, reads NAGVMQNPRHLVRRRGQEARLRCSPMKGHSHVYWYRQLPEEGLKFMVYLQKENIIDESGMPKERFSAEFPKEGPSILRIQQVVRGDSAAYFCASSPPDTNYGYTFGSGTRLTVV.

This clone was detected a few times. Other nucleotide sequences from this sample produce the same CDR3. CDR3 amino acids: CASSLQGANSPLHF. The CDR3 nucleotides read TGCGCCAGCAGCCTACAGGGGGCGAATTCACCCCTCCACTTT. This chain links TRBV5-1 with TRBJ1-6, with 9 bases identical to TRBD1. Trimming at V came to 4 bases and at J to 7 bases, leaving 3 bases not matched to a gene. The CDR3 consists of 14 residues. CDR1 is SGHRS, CDR2 YFSETQ, per germline.

The J gene is TRBJ2-1, the V gene TRBV12-3 or TRBV12-4, with D perhaps matching TRBD2 (6 bases). V was trimmed by 6 bases and J by 9 bases, leaving 15 bases between them. The CDR3 sequence is 13 residues long. The CDR3 DNA follows: TGTGCCAGCAGGAAGGAGGGAGTACGTGAGCAGTTCTTC. It codes for CASRKEGVREQFF.

CDR3 DNA sequence: TGCGCCAGCAGCCGGGGGGGGCGGCGGACTGGCACAGATACGCAGTATTTT. Amino acids: CASSRGGRRTGTDTQYF. The genes are TRBV5-1 and TRBJ2-3, with 8 bases that match TRBD2. The CDR3 contains 17 residues. Germline trimming cut 4 bases from V and 1 base from J; bases unmatched to any gene: 11. Germline assignment: CDR1 SGHRS and CDR2 YFSETQ. The full variable domain, in which reference TRBV5-1 and TRBJ2-3 provide the parts outside the CDR3, is KAGVTQTPRYLIKTRGQQVTLSCSPISGHRSVSWYQQTPGQGLQFLFEYFSETQRNKGNFPGRFSGRQFSNSRSEMNVSTLELGDSALYLCASSRGGRRTGTDTQYFGPGTRLTVL.

The V call is TRBV10-3, the J call TRBJ2-1; 11 nucleotides align to TRBD2. The CDR3 contains 14 residues. V lost 6 bases and J lost 5; bases outside the gene matches: 3. Germline values: CDR1 ENHRY, CDR2 SYGVKD. The CDR3 region is CAIRSGLADNEQFF. CDR3 DNA sequence: TGTGCCATCAGATCGGGACTAGCGGACAATGAGCAGTTCTTC.

This clone was seen only once. This chain connects TRBV19 to TRBJ2-7; 9 positions agree with TRBD1. The V segment lost 3 bases and the J segment 4 bases; nucleotides outside the gene matches: 7. The CDR3 spans 15 residues. The germline gives CDR1 LNHDA, CDR2 SQIVND (reference sequence). For the CDR3, the DNA is TGTGCCAGTAGTATTACCGGGACAGGGATGTACGAGCAGTACTTC. It specifies CASSITGTGMYEQYF. The complete variable domain, with remaining parts taken from reference TRBV19 and TRBJ2-7, reads DGGITQSPKYLFRKEGQNVTLSCEQNLNHDAMYWYRQDPGQGLRLIYYSQIVNDFQKGDIAEGYSVSREKKESFPLTVTSAQKNPTAFYLCASSITGTGMYEQYFGPGTRLTVT.

The chain is built from TRBV29-1 and TRBJ2-7, with 11 bases lining up with TRBD1. From germline, CDR1 is SQVTM and CDR2 ANQGSEA. This CDR3 has 14 residues. After removal of 6 bases from V and 3 bases from J, the junction contained 7 bases not matched to a gene. CDR3 DNA sequence: TGCAGCGTAATTTGGGACAGGGGGTTCTACGAGCAGTACTTC. This encodes CSVIWDRGFYEQYF.

This rearrangement joins TRBV19 to TRBJ2-7; D uncertain. The V gene lost 3 bases and the J gene lost 4 bases, with 13 bases spanning the gap. Germline CDR1 LNHDA, CDR2 SQIVND (reference sequence). There are 14 residues in the CDR3. CDR3 region: CASSIASVGYEQYF. CDR3 in DNA: TGTGCCAGTAGTATTGCTAGTGTCGGGTACGAGCAGTACTTC.

The chain joins TRBV6-6 to TRBJ2-3, with 7 positions matching TRBD2. The V and J ends lost 6 bases and 2 bases, in that order; junction bases with no gene match: 5. The CDR3 consists of 14 residues. Germline CDR1 MNHNY, CDR2 SVGAGI (reference sequence). As DNA, the CDR3 is TGTGCCAGCAGCCGAGCGGGAATCACAGATACGCAGTATTTT. Protein sequence: CASSRAGITDTQYF.

This chain uses TRBV30 with TRBJ1-5; D gene ambiguous. V shed 0 bases and J shed 4 bases, with 16 bases lying between them. The V gene's germline CDR1 is GTSNPN and CDR2 SVGIG (reference sequence). The CDR3 spans 16 residues. The CDR3 spells CAWSVGSGLPNQPQHF. DNA for the CDR3: TGTGCCTGGAGTGTAGGTTCCGGACTTCCTAATCAGCCCCAGCATTTT.

The genes are TRBV28 and TRBJ2-7; D is possibly TRBD2 (6 bases). Trimming shortened V by 6 bases and J by 7 bases, and 19 bases separated the two germline ends. The CDR3 has 14 residues. The germline CDR1 and CDR2 sequences are MDHEN and SYDVKM. Written as DNA, the CDR3 is TGTGCCAGCAGCCTCAGTGGGCGGGGTGGGGAGCAGTACTTC. This codes for CASSLSGRGGEQYF.

This clone appeared a few times. The genes are TRBV6-2 or TRBV6-3 and TRBJ2-1, with TRBD2 matching over 10 bases. Germline lookup yields CDR1 MNHEY and CDR2 SVGEGT. Losses at the gene ends were 0 bases for V and 4 bases for J; bases not matched to a gene: 6. The length of the CDR3 is 17 residues. CDR3 loop: CASSYSGLAGVYNEQFF. DNA for the CDR3: TGTGCCAGCAGTTACTCGGGTCTAGCGGGAGTGTACAATGAGCAGTTCTTC.

The J gene is TRBJ2-3, the V gene TRBV5-1; 7 nucleotides line up with TRBD2. The V and J ends lost 4 bases and 1 base, in that order; junction bases with no gene match: 3. This CDR3 spans 14 amino acids. Looked up from germline, CDR1 is SGHRS and CDR2 is YFSETQ. CDR3 nucleotide sequence: TGCGCCAGCAGCGCGGGAGTCCGCACAGATACGCAGTATTTT. Residues: CASSAGVRTDTQYF.

The gene calls are TRBV4-3 and TRBJ2-1, with 11 bases lining up with TRBD2. The CDR3 is 16 amino acids. Germline trimming cut 2 bases from V and 4 bases from J; bases unmatched to any gene: 4. The germline CDR1 and CDR2 sequences are LGHNA and YSLEER. The CDR3 DNA follows: TGCGCCAGCAGCCAAACCGGGACTAGCGGTTACAATGAGCAGTTCTTC. It specifies CASSQTGTSGYNEQFF.

The rearrangement links TRBV5-1 to TRBJ2-2; 8 positions agree with TRBD1. This CDR3 is 15 amino acids long. Germline V CDR1 and CDR2: SGHRS, YFSETQ. Trimming at V came to 4 bases and at J to 4 bases, leaving 6 bases not matched to a gene. In nucleotides, the CDR3 is TGCGCCAGCAGCGTAGGACAGGGACCCACCGGGGAGCTGTTTTTT. Translating it yields CASSVGQGPTGELFF.

This chain joins TRBV6-5 and TRBJ2-1; the D gene is possibly TRBD1 (5 bases). Germline V gene sequence: CDR1 MNHEY, CDR2 SVGAGI. The CDR3 covers 13 residues. Deletions cut 8 bases from V and 5 bases from J, with 13 bases between. The CDR3 protein is CASGAEKHNEQFF. The CDR3 DNA is TGTGCCAGCGGGGCGGAAAAACACAATGAGCAGTTCTTC.

This clone was seen a few times. This chain links TRBV30 with TRBJ1-2, with D possibly matching TRBD1 (6 bases). V lost 3 bases and J 0 bases, leaving 11 bases between the germline ends. The length of the CDR3 is 14 residues. Germline CDR1 reads GTSNPN; CDR2 reads SVGIG (reference sequence). The CDR3 is CAWRWDTSNYGYTF. The DNA for the CDR3 is TGTGCCTGGAGATGGGACACCTCTAACTATGGCTACACCTTC.

The chain recombines TRBV6-5 with TRBJ1-5; D remains ambiguous. Germline V lookup: CDR1 MNHEY, CDR2 SVGAGI. Trimming removed 6 bases from V and 0 bases from J, with 9 bases in between. The CDR3 contains 14 residues. CDR3 nucleotides: TGTGCCAGCAGCCTGACTCATAGCAATCAGCCCCAGCATTTT. Translated, it gives CASSLTHSNQPQHF.

The V gene is TRBV28, the J gene TRBJ2-3; 8 bases map to TRBD2. Germline V lookup: CDR1 MDHEN, CDR2 SYDVKM. The CDR3 runs to 17 residues. J gave up 2 bases and V 5 bases, and 12 bases lay outside the gene matches. The CDR3 region is CASSLPMTGGVTDTQYF. The CDR3 bases are TGTGCCAGCAGTCTCCCTATGACGGGAGGGGTCACAGATACGCAGTATTTT.

As to this clone: Other DNA sequences in this sample translate to the same CDR3. The rearrangement links TRBV24-1 to TRBJ2-3, with a tentative D call TRBD1 (6 bases). Trimming removed 0 bases from V and 0 bases from J, with 9 bases in between. Germline V gene lookup returns CDR1 KGHDR and CDR2 SFDVKD. The CDR3 length is 16 residues. The DNA for the CDR3 is TGTGCCACCAGTGATTTGGGGGGCCCTAGCACAGATACGCAGTATTTT. It is translated as CATSDLGGPSTDTQYF.

V is TRBV19 and J is TRBJ2-7; tentatively, D is TRBD1 (6 bases). Germline V gene data show CDR1 as LNHDA and CDR2 as SQIVND (reference sequence). The V end lost 3 bases, the J end lost 2 bases, and 14 bases lay between the germline ends. This CDR3 is 15 amino acids long. The CDR3 nucleotides read TGTGCCAGTAGTATTCCAGGGGTTTTAGCCTACGAGCAGTACTTC. It is translated as CASSIPGVLAYEQYF.

The chain has TRBV5-1 and TRBJ2-6; 10 nucleotides line up with TRBD1. The V segment lost 0 bases and the J segment 4 bases; nucleotides outside the gene matches: 4. The CDR3 is made up of 17 amino acids. Germline-derived CDR1 and CDR2 are SGHRS and YFSETQ. The CDR3 DNA follows: TGCGCCAGCAGCTTGGGACAGGGGGCGAGAGGGGCCAACGTCCTGACTTTC. Encoded protein: CASSLGQGARGANVLTF. The complete variable domain, with remaining parts taken from reference TRBV5-1 and TRBJ2-6, reads KAGVTQTPRYLIKTRGQQVTLSCSPISGHRSVSWYQQTPGQGLQFLFEYFSETQRNKGNFPGRFSGRQFSNSRSEMNVSTLELGDSALYLCASSLGQGARGANVLTFGAGSRLTVL.

For the CDR3, the DNA is TGCGCCAGCAGCCAAGGGGCCGGGACAGGCTATAATTCACCCCTCCACTTT. This gives the protein CASSQGAGTGYNSPLHF. The genes are TRBV4-3 and TRBJ1-6, with 8 bases identical to TRBD1. The CDR3 loop spans 17 amino acids. Unmatched junction bases numbered 5, after V lost 1 base and J lost 3 bases. CDR1 and CDR2 from the germline V gene are LGHNA and YSLEER.

This chain joins TRBV29-1 and TRBJ2-3; 12 bases agree with TRBD2. The CDR3 runs to 16 residues. CDR1 is SQVTM, CDR2 ANQGSEA, per germline. V shed 1 base, J shed 4 bases, and the junction held 6 bases outside the gene matches. The CDR3 DNA sequence: TGCAGCGTTGAAGGGCTAGCGGGAGGGCCGGCAGATACGCAGTATTTT. Encoded protein: CSVEGLAGGPADTQYF.

This clone has only a few counts. The chain carries TRBV4-1 and TRBJ1-1, with D perhaps matching TRBD1 (6 bases). CDR3 length: 17 amino acids. Trimming removed 0 bases at V and 5 bases at J, with 19 bases between. CDR1 MGHRA and CDR2 YSYEKL come from the germline V gene. The CDR3 here is CASSQERGGRGGTEAFF. The CDR3 region has the DNA TGCGCCAGCAGCCAAGAGCGGGGGGGCAGGGGAGGGACTGAAGCTTTCTTT.

The chain has TRBV9 and TRBJ1-6, with 8 bases fitting TRBD1. Germline assignment: CDR1 SGDLS and CDR2 YYNGEE. V trimming: 0 bases; J trimming: 7 bases; junction bases outside the gene matches: 3. This CDR3 region has 15 residues. For the CDR3, the DNA is TGTGCCAGCAGCGTAGAAAGACAGGGGAATTCACCCCTCCACTTT. Encoded protein: CASSVERQGNSPLHF.

This chain joins TRBV7-9 and TRBJ1-4, with 10 bases identical to TRBD1. Germline values: CDR1 SEHNR, CDR2 FQNEAQ (reference sequence). Trimming cost V 5 bases and J 7 bases; bases outside gene matches: 4. The length of the CDR3 is 14 residues. This chain's CDR3 is CASSPGTGVEKLFF. CDR3 bases: TGTGCCAGCAGCCCCGGGACAGGGGTTGAAAAACTGTTTTTT.

V is TRBV27 and J is TRBJ2-3; D is unresolved. The germline V gene has CDR1 MNHEY and CDR2 SMNVEV (reference sequence). There are 14 residues in the CDR3. The V end lost 1 base, the J end lost 3 bases, and 8 bases lay between the germline ends. The CDR3 DNA reads as TGTGCCAGCAGTTTATTATCTCGTACAGATACGCAGTATTTT. Protein product: CASSLLSRTDTQYF.

The genes are TRBV4-3 and TRBJ1-4, with 9 positions matching TRBD1. The CDR3 spans 15 residues. Germline loops: CDR1 LGHNA, CDR2 YSLEER. V dropped 3 bases and J dropped 5; count of bases not matched to a gene: 4. The CDR3 DNA reads TGCGCCAGCAGCCAGTCCGGGACAGGGAATGAAAAACTGTTTTTT. Translation: CASSQSGTGNEKLFF.

In regard to this clone: Other DNA sequences within the sample encode an identical CDR3. The rearrangement uses TRBV13 and TRBJ2-3; 12 positions match TRBD2. The V and J ends lost 0 bases and 0 bases, in that order; junction bases with no gene match: 1. Germline loops: CDR1 PRHDT, CDR2 FYEKMQ (reference sequence). The CDR3 sequence is 17 residues long. As DNA, the CDR3 is TGTGCCAGCAGCTTAGGCCTAGCGGGAGGGAGCACAGATACGCAGTATTTT. Protein sequence: CASSLGLAGGSTDTQYF.

The sample holds a few counts of this clone. This chain uses TRBV24-1 with TRBJ1-5; 8 positions agree with TRBD1. The CDR3 has 13 residues. The trim removed 8 bases at V and 5 bases at J, leaving 4 bases unmatched. Germline lookup yields CDR1 KGHDR and CDR2 SFDVKD. CDR3 DNA sequence: TGTGCCACCACGACAGGGGTTGATCAGCCCCAGCATTTT. Protein sequence: CATTTGVDQPQHF.